Listed below are T cell receptor beta chains from one sample, sequenced in a study of CD4+ T cells in melanoma. Method: immunoSEQ multiplex PCR; TCRdb's copy keeps in-frame clones and lacks some. The data contain fewer than 55,000 clones, roughly nine tenths of them seen just once; the ten biggest clones take up approximately 12%. Sequenced input: peripheral blood. These receptors were collected from a human donor with melanoma. The CDR3 runs from the conserved cysteine through the conserved F or W. A D gene is named only where the DNA matches it firmly. Some rows have no size entry. The others give once, few or many, or a class for an expanded clone.

CDR3 length,J gene,V gene,clone size,D gene,CDR3 protein,CDR3 DNA
14,TRBJ2-3,TRBV15,NA,NA,CATSNLGFTDTQYF,TGTGCCACCAGCAACCTGGGGTTCACAGATACGCAGTATTTT
14,TRBJ1-5,TRBV21-1,NA,NA,CASMGPGVNQPQHF,TGTGCCAGCATGGGCCCCGGCGTCAATCAGCCCCAGCATTTT
11,TRBJ1-2,TRBV25-1,once,NA,CAIAVGTGYTF,TGTGCCATCGCTGTGGGGACTGGCTACACCTTC
15,TRBJ2-1,TRBV5-1,few,NA,CASSLAGGLNNEQFF,TGCGCCAGCAGCTTGGCCGGGGGACTTAACAATGAGCAGTTCTTC
18,TRBJ1-3,TRBV4-1,once,NA,CASSQESMGVRGGNTIYF,TGCGCCAGCAGCCAAGAGTCAATGGGGGTGCGCGGTGGAAACACCATATATTTT
11,TRBJ2-3,TRBV27,NA,NA,CASSFGEMQYF,TGTGCCAGCAGTTTTGGGGAGATGCAGTATTTT
14,TRBJ1-5,TRBV5-6,NA,NA,CASSLVYSNQPQHF,TGTGCCAGCAGCTTGGTCTATAGCAATCAGCCCCAGCATTTT
13,TRBJ1-1,TRBV29-1,few,NA,CSVEGGLNTEAFF,TGCAGCGTGGAGGGGGGTCTGAACACTGAAGCTTTCTTT
19,TRBJ2-3,TRBV28,NA,TRBD2,CASSLWKPGLAHTTDTQYF,TGTGCCAGCAGTTTATGGAAACCGGGACTAGCCCATACCACAGATACGCAGTATTTT
14,TRBJ1-1,TRBV7-3,NA,NA,CASSISGLNTEAFF,TGTGCCAGCAGCATCTCAGGGTTGAACACTGAAGCTTTCTTT
14,TRBJ2-3,TRBV5-1,NA,NA,CASSLAGISDTQYF,TGCGCCAGCAGCTTGGCGGGGATTTCGGATACGCAGTATTTT
16,TRBJ1-2,TRBV7-9,medium-sized,NA,CASSPRELQGRRGYTF,TGTGCCAGCAGCCCGCGTGAACTACAGGGTAGAAGGGGCTACACCTTC
16,TRBJ2-1,TRBV9,NA,TRBD2,CASSVAPGGSLNEQFF,TGTGCCAGCAGCGTAGCCCCGGGGGGGTCTCTTAATGAGCAGTTCTTC
13,TRBJ1-1,TRBV6-5,NA,NA,CASRQTDPTEAFF,TGTGCCAGCAGGCAGACAGACCCCACTGAAGCTTTCTTT
16,TRBJ1-4,TRBV27,NA,NA,CASSLASPAQNEKLFF,TGTGCCAGCAGTTTAGCCAGCCCGGCCCAGAATGAAAAACTGTTTTTT
14,TRBJ1-2,TRBV5-4,NA,TRBD1,CASRPGQGADGYTF,TGTGCCAGCAGACCCGGACAGGGGGCTGATGGCTACACCTTC
15,TRBJ2-5,TRBV19,NA,NA,CASSIDPGSQETQYF,TGTGCCAGTAGTATAGATCCAGGCTCCCAAGAGACCCAGTACTTC
15,TRBJ1-1,TRBV7-2,NA,NA,CASSLDRRGNTEAFF,TGTGCCAGCAGCTTAGATAGAAGGGGTAACACTGAAGCTTTCTTT
15,TRBJ1-4,TRBV7-2,NA,NA,CASSLEVGRARKLFF,TGTGCCAGCAGCTTAGAGGTTGGGAGGGCCCGAAAACTGTTTTTT
12,TRBJ1-5,TRBV7-2,NA,NA,CASSWTGQPQHF,TGTGCCAGCAGCTGGACGGGTCAGCCCCAGCATTTT
13,TRBJ2-5,TRBV6-1,NA,NA,CASRSGRWETQYF,TGTGCCAGCAGAAGCGGACGGTGGGAGACCCAGTACTTC
13,TRBJ2-3,TRBV19,NA,NA,CASSLRRADTQYF,TGTGCCAGTAGTCTTCGGAGGGCAGATACGCAGTATTTT
14,TRBJ1-5,TRBV6-1,few,NA,CASSEGYSNQPQHF,TGTGCCAGCAGTGAAGGCTATAGCAATCAGCCCCAGCATTTT
15,TRBJ2-7,TRBV4-1,NA,NA,CASSHAQGSSYEQYF,TGCGCCAGCAGCCATGCACAGGGAAGCTCCTACGAGCAGTACTTC
15,TRBJ2-7,TRBV2,NA,TRBD1,CASSEVSRGLAEQYF,TGTGCCAGCAGTGAAGTGAGCAGGGGGCTGGCCGAGCAGTACTTC
15,TRBJ2-3,TRBV28,NA,NA,CASQGGGRPTDTQYF,TGTGCCAGTCAGGGAGGTGGCAGACCCACAGATACGCAGTATTTT
17,TRBJ2-5,TRBV19,few,NA,CASSVGTLLSPQETQYF,TGTGCCAGTAGTGTCGGGACCCTCCTTTCCCCCCAAGAGACCCAGTACTTC
15,TRBJ2-3,TRBV6-4,NA,TRBD2,CASSDGGGPTDTQYF,TGTGCCAGCAGTGACGGCGGGGGGCCCACAGATACGCAGTATTTT